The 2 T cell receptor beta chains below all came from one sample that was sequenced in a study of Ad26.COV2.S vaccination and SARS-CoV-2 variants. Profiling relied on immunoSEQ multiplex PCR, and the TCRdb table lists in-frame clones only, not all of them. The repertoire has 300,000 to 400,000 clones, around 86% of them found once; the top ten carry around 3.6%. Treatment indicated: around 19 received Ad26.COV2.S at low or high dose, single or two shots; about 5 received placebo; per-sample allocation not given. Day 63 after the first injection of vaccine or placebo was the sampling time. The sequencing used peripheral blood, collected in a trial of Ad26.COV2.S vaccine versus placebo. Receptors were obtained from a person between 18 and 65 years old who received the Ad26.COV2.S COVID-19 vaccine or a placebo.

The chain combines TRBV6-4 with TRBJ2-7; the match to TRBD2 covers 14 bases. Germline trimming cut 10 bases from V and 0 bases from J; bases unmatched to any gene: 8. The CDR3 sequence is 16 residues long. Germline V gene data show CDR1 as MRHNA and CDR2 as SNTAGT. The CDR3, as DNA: TGTGCCACCACCGGACTAGCGGGGGGTTTCTCCTACGAGCAGTACTTC. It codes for CATTGLAGGFSYEQYF.

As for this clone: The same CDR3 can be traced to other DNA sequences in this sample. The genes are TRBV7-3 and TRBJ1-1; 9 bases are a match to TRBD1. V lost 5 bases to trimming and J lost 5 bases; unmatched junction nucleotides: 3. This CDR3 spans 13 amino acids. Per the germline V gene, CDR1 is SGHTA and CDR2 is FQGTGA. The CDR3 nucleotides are TGTGCCAGCAGCCTCGACAGGGGGACTGAAGCTTTCTTT. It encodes CASSLDRGTEAFF. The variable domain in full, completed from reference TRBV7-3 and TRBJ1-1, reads GAGVSQTPSNKVTEKGKYVELRCDPISGHTALYWYRQSLGQGPEFLIYFQGTGAADDSGLPNDRFFAVRPEGSVSTLKIQRTERGDSAVYLCASSLDRGTEAFFGQGTRLTVV.